The 7 T cell receptor beta chains given below trace back to one sample, sequenced in a study of identical twins. A single record per CDR3 protein comes from TCRdb applying MiXCR to the 5' RACE reads. The sample has approximately 210,000 distinct CDR3 sequences; 5.5% to 7.5% are singletons. The data were also submitted as part of a second study, on T cells expressing NK-cell markers.

Sequenced sample: CD8+ T cells sorted from blood. These receptors were taken from a woman aged 18-35 years in good health.

This clonotype appeared a few times. The chain employs TRBV7-9 and TRBJ2-5; D call uncertain. CDR1 SEHNR and CDR2 FQNEAQ come from the germline V gene (reference sequence). V lost 0 bases, J lost 1 base, and 9 bases lay in between. CDR3 length: 15 amino acids. The CDR3 nucleotides read TGTGCCAGCAGCTTAGCGCCACGTATCCAAGAGACCCAGTACTTC. This gives the protein CASSLAPRIQETQYF.

This clonotype came up a few times. This chain joins TRBV4-3 and TRBJ1-2, with D unresolved. This CDR3 comprises 17 residues. Per germline, CDR1 LGHNA and CDR2 YSLEER. Trimming took off 4 bases at V and 3 bases at J, with 21 bases between the two ends. In nucleotides, the CDR3 is TGCGCCAGCAGCCTCGAACATATGGGGTTTAGTGACTATGGCTACACCTTC. Residues: CASSLEHMGFSDYGYTF.

Concerning this clonotype itself: A clone one base away is much larger, so this may be a read error. The V and J genes are TRBV29-1 and TRBJ2-1; either TRBD1 or TRBD2 may fit D (5 bases each). This CDR3 contains 14 residues. The ends were cut back, 3 bases at V and 6 bases at J, with 15 bases in the middle. Germline CDR1 is SQVTM and CDR2 is ANQGSEA. The CDR3 DNA sequence: TGCAGCGTTGACTCGGGAATTAGGGGCAATGAGCAGTTCTTC. It codes for CSVDSGIRGNEQFF.

V and J are TRBV27 and TRBJ1-1, with D perhaps TRBD1 (5 bases). CDR3 length: 15 amino acids. Germline V lookup: CDR1 MNHEY, CDR2 SMNVEV (reference sequence). Trimming removed 10 bases from V and 0 bases from J, with 18 bases in between. CDR3: CATSQDNFMNTEAFF. The CDR3 DNA is TGTGCCACCTCTCAGGACAACTTCATGAACACTGAAGCTTTCTTT.

This clonotype was detected once. The DNA of the CDR3 is TGTGCCAGCAGCTCCAGGGAAGCGGGAGGCCCAGATACGCAGTATTTT. Translating gives CASSSREAGGPDTQYF. V and J are TRBV11-3 and TRBJ2-3, with TRBD2 identical over 9 bases. The CDR3 is 16 residues long. V lost 4 bases and J lost 4; bases outside the gene matches: 9. Germline V lookup: CDR1 SGHNT, CDR2 YENEEA. Looking up the rest from reference TRBV11-3 and TRBJ2-3 gives the full variable domain: EAGVVQSPRYKIIEKKQPVAFWCNPISGHNTLYWYLQNLGQGPELLIRYENEEAVDDSQLPKDRFSAERLKGVDSTLKIQPAELGDSAVYLCASSSREAGGPDTQYFGPGTRLTVL.

The chain links TRBV3-1 to TRBJ2-5, with TRBD2 matching over 7 bases. The V and J ends lost 0 bases and 2 bases, in that order; junction bases with no gene match: 9. This CDR3 region has 17 residues. Germline CDR1 is LGHDT and CDR2 is YNNKEL (reference sequence). CDR3 coding DNA: TGTGCCAGCAGCCAAGAGGGCGGGGGTGAATTACAAGAGACCCAGTACTTC. Its protein product is CASSQEGGGELQETQYF.

The chain couples TRBV15 to TRBJ2-1; D uncertain. V dropped 5 bases and J dropped 4 bases, with 9 bases sitting between them. There are 13 residues in the CDR3. Germline-derived CDR1 and CDR2 are LNHNV and YYDKDF (reference sequence). CDR3 bases: TGTGCCACCAGCTTGGTGGGGTACAATGAGCAGTTCTTC. It yields the protein CATSLVGYNEQFF.